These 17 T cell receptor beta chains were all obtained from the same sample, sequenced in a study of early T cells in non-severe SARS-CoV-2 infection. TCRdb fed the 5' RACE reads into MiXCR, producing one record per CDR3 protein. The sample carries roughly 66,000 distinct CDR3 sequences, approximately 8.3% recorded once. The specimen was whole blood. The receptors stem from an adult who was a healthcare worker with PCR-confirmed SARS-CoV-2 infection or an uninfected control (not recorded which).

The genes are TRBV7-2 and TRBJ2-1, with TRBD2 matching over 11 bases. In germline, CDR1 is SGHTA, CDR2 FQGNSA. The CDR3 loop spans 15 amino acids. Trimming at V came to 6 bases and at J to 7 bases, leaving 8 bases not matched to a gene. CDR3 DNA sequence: TGTGCCAGCAGGCGTACTAGCGGGAGAAGGAATGAGCAGTTCTTC. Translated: CASRRTSGRRNEQFF. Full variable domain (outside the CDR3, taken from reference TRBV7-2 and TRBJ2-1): GAGVSQSPSNKVTEKGKDVELRCDPISGHTALYWYRQSLGQGLEFLIYFQGNSAPDKSGLPSDRFSAERTGGSVSTLTIQRTQQEDSAVYLCASRRTSGRRNEQFFGPGTRLTVL.

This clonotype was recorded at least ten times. The CDR3, as DNA: TGTGCCAGCAGCTTGGGCAGCACAGATACGCAGTATTTT. Translating gives CASSLGSTDTQYF. V usage is TRBV5-5 and J usage is TRBJ2-3; D not certain. Germline V gives CDR1 SGHKS, CDR2 YYEKEE (reference sequence). The germline V and J ends were trimmed by 0 bases and 0 bases, with 2 bases remaining between them. This CDR3 has 13 amino acids.

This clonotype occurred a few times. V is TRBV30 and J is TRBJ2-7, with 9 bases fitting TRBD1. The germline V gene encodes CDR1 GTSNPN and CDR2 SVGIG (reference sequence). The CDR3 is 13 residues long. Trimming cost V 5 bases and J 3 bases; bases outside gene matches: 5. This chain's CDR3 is CAWGGTGRYEQYF. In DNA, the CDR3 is TGTGCCTGGGGGGGGACAGGGCGCTACGAGCAGTACTTC.

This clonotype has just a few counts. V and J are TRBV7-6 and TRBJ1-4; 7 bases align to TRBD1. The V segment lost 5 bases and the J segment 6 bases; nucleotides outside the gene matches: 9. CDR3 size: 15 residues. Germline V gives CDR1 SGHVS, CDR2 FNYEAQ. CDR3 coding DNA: TGTGCCAGCAGCAAAGACAGGGAGGGTTATGAAAAACTGTTTTTT. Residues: CASSKDREGYEKLFF.

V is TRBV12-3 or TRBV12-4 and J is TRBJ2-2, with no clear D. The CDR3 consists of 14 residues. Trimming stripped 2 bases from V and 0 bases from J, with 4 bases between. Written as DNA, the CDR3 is TGTGCCAGCAGTTTATCCGCGAACACCGGGGAGCTGTTTTTT. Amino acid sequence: CASSLSANTGELFF.

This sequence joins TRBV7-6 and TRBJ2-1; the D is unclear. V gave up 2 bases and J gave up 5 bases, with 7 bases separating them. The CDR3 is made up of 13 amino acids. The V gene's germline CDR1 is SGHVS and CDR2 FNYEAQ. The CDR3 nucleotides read TGTGCCAGCAGCTTATCGGTTCACAATGAGCAGTTCTTC. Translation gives CASSLSVHNEQFF.

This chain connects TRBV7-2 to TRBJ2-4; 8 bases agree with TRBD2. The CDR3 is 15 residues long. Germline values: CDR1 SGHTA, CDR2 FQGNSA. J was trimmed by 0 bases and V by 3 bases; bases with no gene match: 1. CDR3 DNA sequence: TGTGCCAGCAGCTTTAGCGGGATAGCCAAAAACATTCAGTACTTC. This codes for CASSFSGIAKNIQYF.

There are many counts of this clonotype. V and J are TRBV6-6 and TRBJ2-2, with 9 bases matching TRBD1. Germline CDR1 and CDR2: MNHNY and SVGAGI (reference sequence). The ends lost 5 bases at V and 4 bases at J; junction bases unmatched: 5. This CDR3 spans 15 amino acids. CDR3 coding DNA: TGTGCCAGCAGTAGGGACAGGGTGGGCACCGGGGAGCTGTTTTTT. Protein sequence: CASSRDRVGTGELFF.

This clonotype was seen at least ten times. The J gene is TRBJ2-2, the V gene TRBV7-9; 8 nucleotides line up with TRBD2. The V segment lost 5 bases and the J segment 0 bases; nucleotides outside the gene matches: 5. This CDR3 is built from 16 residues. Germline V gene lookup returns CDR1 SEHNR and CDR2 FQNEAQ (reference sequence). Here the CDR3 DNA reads TGTGCCAGCAGCCTCGAGACTAGCGCGAACACCGGGGAGCTGTTTTTT. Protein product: CASSLETSANTGELFF. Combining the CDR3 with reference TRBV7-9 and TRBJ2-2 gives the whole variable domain DTGVSQNPRHKITKRGQNVTFRCDPISEHNRLYWYRQTLGQGPEFLTYFQNEAQLEKSRLLSDRFSAERPKGSFSTLEIQRTEQGDSAMYLCASSLETSANTGELFFGEGSRLTVL.

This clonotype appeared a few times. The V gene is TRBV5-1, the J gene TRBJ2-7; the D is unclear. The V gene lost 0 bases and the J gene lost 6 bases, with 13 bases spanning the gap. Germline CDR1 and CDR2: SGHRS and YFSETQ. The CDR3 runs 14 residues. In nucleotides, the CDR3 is TGCGCCAGCAGCTTGGCCGGGCCAGTAAGCGAGCAGTACTTC. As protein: CASSLAGPVSEQYF.

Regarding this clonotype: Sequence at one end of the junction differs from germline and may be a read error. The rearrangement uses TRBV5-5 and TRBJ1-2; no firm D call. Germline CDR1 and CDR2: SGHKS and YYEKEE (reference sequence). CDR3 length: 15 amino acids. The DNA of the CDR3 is TGTGCCAGCAGCCGTATCGCCAGGCCAGACTATGGCAACACCTTC. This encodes CASSRIARPDYGNTF.

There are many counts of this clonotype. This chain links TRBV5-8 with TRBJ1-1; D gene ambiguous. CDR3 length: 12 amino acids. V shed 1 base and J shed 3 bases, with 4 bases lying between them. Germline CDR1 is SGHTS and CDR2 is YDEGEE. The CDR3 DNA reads TGTGCCAGCAGCTTGTACTACACTGAAGCTTTCTTT. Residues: CASSLYYTEAFF.

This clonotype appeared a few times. CDR3: CSAPREQGISVGGMNTEAFF. The CDR3 DNA reads as TGCAGTGCCCCGCGAGAACAGGGGATATCGGTAGGTGGCATGAACACTGAAGCTTTCTTT. The chain links TRBV20-1 to TRBJ1-1, with TRBD1 matching over 7 bases. CDR1 and CDR2 from the germline V gene are DFQATT and SNEGSKA (reference sequence). This CDR3 spans 20 amino acids. Trimming at V came to 6 bases and at J to 0 bases, leaving 25 bases not matched to a gene.

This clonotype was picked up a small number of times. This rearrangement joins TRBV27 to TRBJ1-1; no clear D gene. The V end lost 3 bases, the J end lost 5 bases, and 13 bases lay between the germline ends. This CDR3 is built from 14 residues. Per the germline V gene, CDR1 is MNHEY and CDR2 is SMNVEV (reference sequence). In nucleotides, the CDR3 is TGTGCCAGCAGTTTCGGTGGGGTAGGGACTGAAGCTTTCTTT. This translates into CASSFGGVGTEAFF.

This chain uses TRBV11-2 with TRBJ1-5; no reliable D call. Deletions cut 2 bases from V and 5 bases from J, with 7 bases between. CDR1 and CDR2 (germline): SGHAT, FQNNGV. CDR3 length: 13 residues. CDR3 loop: CASSLWVDQPQHF. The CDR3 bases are TGTGCCAGCAGCTTATGGGTAGATCAGCCCCAGCATTTT.

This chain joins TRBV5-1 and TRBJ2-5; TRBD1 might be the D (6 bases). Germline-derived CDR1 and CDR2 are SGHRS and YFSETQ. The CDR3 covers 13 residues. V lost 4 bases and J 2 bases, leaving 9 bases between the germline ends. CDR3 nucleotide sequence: TGCGCCAGCAGCCGCCAGGGGCAAGAGACCCAGTACTTC. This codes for CASSRQGQETQYF.

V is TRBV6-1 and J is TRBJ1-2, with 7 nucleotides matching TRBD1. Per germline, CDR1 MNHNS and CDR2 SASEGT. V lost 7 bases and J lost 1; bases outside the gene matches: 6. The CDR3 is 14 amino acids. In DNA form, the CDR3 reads TGTGCCAGCACCAGACAGGGATATAACTATGGCTACACCTTC. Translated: CASTRQGYNYGYTF.